This TCR beta chain appears in the sequencing data of a study of blood T cells in healthy people across ages. Primed by a sample-barcoded 5' primer and a J-beta primer mix, a second PCR proceeded for roughly 6 to 12 cycles. TCRdb passed the 5' RACE reads through MiXCR, listing each CDR3 protein once. This table has over 950,000 distinct CDR3 sequences, roughly 51% appearing once. Germline CDR1 and CDR2: SQVTM and ANQGSEA. The ends were cut back, 7 bases at V and 9 bases at J, with 10 bases in the middle. The CDR3 is 10 amino acids. This chain uses TRBV29-1 with TRBJ2-1, with no clear D. This clonotype was sampled from a woman aged 55-70 years in good health. Sequencing was done on a sample of blood. CDR3 DNA sequence: TGCAGCGCCGAGGCCCGTGAGCAGTTCTTC. It is translated as CSAEAREQFF.